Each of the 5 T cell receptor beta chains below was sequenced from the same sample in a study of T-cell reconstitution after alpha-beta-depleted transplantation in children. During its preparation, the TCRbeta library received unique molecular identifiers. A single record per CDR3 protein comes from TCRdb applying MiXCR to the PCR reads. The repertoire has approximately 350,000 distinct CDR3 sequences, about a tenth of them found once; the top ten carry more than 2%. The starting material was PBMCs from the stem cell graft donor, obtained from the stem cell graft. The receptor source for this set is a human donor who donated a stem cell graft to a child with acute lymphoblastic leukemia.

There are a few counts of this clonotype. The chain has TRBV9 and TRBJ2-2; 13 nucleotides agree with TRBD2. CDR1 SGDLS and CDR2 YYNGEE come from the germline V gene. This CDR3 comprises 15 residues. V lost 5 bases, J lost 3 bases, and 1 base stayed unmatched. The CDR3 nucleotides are TGTGCCAGCAGTGGACTAGCGGGGGACACCGGGGAGCTGTTTTTT. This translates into CASSGLAGDTGELFF.

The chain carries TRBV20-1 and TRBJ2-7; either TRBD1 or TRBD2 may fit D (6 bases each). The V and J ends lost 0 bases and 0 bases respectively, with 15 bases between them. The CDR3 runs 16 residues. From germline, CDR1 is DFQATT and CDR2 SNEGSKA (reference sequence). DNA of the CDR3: TGCAGTGCTAGAGAGGCCCCGGGGGCCCTCTCCTACGAGCAGTACTTC. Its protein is CSAREAPGALSYEQYF.

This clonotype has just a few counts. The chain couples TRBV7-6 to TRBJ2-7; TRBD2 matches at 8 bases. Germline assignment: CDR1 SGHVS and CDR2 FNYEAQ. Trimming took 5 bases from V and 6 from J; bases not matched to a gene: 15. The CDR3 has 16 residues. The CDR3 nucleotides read TGTGCCAGCAGCAAAGGCGGTCGGGGGACTAGTGGCGAGCAGTACTTC. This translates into CASSKGGRGTSGEQYF.

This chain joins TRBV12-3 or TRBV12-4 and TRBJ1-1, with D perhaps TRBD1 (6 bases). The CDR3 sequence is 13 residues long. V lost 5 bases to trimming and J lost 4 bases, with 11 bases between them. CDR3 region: CASSPGAVTEAFF. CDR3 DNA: TGTGCCAGCAGTCCGGGGGCCGTCACTGAAGCTTTCTTT.

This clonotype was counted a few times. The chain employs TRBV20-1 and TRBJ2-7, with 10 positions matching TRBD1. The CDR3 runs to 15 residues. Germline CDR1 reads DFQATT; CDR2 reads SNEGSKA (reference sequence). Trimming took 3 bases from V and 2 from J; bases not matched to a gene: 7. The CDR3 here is CSASTGTGVPYEQYF. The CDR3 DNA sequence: TGCAGTGCTAGTACCGGGACAGGGGTACCCTACGAGCAGTACTTC.